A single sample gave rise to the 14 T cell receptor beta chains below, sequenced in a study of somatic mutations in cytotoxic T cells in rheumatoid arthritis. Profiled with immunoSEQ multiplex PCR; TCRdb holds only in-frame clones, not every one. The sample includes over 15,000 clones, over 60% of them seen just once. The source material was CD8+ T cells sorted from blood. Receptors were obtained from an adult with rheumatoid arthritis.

The CDR3 DNA sequence: TGTGCCTGGAGGCTTAGCGGGTTAGGAGGCCAGTACTTC. Translation: CAWRLSGLGGQYF. The chain has TRBV30 and TRBJ2-5, with 7 nucleotides matching TRBD2. The CDR3 extends over 13 amino acids. Germline V gives CDR1 GTSNPN, CDR2 SVGIG (reference sequence). V was clipped by 3 bases and J by 10 bases; unmatched bases: 11.

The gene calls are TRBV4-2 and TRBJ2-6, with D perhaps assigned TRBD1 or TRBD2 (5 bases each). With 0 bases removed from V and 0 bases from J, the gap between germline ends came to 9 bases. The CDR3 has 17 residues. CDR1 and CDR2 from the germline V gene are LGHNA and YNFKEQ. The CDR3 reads CASSQEGVSSGANVLTF. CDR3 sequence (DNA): TGTGCCAGCAGCCAAGAGGGGGTGAGCTCTGGGGCCAACGTCCTGACTTTC.

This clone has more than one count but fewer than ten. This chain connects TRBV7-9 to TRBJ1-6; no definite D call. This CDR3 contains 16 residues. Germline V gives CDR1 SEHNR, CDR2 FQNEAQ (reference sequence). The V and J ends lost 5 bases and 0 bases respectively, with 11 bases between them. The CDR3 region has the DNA TGTGCCAGCAGCGAACCAGAGAGCTCCTATAATTCACCCCTCCACTTT. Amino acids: CASSEPESSYNSPLHF.

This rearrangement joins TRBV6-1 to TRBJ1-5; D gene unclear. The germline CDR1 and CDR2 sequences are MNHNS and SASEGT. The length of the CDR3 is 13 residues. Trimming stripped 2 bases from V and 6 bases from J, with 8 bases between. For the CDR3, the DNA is TGTGCCAGCAGTGAAACCGGGTTTCAGCCCCAGCATTTT. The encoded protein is CASSETGFQPQHF.

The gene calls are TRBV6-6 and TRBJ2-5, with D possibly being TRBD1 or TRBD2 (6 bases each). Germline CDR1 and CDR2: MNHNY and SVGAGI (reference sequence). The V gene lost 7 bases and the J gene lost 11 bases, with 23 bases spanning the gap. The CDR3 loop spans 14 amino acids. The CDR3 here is CASNPSGADLEQYF. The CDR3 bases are TGTGCCAGCAACCCCTCGGGGGCCGACTTAGAGCAGTACTTC.

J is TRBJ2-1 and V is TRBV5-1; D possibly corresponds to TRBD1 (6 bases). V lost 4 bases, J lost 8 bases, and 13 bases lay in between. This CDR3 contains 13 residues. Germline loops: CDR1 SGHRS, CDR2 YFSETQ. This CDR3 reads CASSQGPGYEQFF. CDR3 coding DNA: TGCGCCAGCAGCCAGGGGCCAGGGTATGAGCAGTTCTTC.

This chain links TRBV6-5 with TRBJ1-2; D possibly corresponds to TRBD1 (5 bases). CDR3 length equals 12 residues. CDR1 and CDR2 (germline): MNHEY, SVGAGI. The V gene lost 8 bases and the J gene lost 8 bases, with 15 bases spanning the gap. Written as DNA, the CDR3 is TGTGCCAGCGGGGGAGGGGCTAGGGGCTACACCTTC. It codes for CASGGGARGYTF.

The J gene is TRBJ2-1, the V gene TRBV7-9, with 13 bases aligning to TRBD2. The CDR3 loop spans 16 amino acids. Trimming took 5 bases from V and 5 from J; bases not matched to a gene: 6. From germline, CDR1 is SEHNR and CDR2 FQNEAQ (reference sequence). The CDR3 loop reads CASSTAGLAGDNEQFF. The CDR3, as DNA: TGTGCCAGCAGCACCGCCGGACTAGCGGGGGACAATGAGCAGTTCTTC.

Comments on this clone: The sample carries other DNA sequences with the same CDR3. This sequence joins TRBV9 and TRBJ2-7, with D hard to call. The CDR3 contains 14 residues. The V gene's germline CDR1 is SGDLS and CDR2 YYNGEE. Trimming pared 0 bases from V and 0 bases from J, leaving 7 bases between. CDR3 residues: CASSVGGSSYEQYF. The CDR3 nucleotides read TGTGCCAGCAGCGTAGGAGGTAGCTCCTACGAGCAGTACTTC.

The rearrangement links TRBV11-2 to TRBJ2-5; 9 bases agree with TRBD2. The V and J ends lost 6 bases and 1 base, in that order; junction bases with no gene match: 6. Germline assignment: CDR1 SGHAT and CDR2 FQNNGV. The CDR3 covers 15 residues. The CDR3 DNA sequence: TGTGCCAGCAGGGAGCGGGGGGCTCCCCAAGAGACCCAGTACTTC. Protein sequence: CASRERGAPQETQYF.

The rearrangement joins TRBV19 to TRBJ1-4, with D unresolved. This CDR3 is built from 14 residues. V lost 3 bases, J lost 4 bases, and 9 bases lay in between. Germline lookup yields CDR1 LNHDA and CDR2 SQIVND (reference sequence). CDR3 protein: CASSMTGDNEKLFF. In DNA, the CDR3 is TGTGCCAGTAGTATGACTGGGGATAATGAAAAACTGTTTTTT. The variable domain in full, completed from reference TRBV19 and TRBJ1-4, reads DGGITQSPKYLFRKEGQNVTLSCEQNLNHDAMYWYRQDPGQGLRLIYYSQIVNDFQKGDIAEGYSVSREKKESFPLTVTSAQKNPTAFYLCASSMTGDNEKLFFGSGTQLSVL.

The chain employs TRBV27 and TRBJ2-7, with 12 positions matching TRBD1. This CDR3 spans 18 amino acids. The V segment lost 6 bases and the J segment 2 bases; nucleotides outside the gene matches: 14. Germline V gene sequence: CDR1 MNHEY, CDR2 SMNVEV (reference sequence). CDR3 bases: TGTGCCAGCAGACCGGGACAGGGGGCTTCCCACCGAGCCTACGAGCAGTACTTC. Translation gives CASRPGQGASHRAYEQYF.

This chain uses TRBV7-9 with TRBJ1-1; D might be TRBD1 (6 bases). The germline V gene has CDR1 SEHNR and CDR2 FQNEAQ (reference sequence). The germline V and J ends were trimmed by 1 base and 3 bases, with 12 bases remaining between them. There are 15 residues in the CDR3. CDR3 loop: CASSLVGGRDTEAFF. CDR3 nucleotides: TGTGCCAGCAGCTTAGTAGGGGGGCGCGACACTGAAGCTTTCTTT.

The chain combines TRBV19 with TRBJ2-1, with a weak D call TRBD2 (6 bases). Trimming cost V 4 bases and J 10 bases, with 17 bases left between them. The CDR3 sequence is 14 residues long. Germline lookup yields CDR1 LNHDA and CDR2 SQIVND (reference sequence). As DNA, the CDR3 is TGTGCCAGTAGTACCGGATATGGGGGGTACGAGCAGTTCTTC. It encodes CASSTGYGGYEQFF.